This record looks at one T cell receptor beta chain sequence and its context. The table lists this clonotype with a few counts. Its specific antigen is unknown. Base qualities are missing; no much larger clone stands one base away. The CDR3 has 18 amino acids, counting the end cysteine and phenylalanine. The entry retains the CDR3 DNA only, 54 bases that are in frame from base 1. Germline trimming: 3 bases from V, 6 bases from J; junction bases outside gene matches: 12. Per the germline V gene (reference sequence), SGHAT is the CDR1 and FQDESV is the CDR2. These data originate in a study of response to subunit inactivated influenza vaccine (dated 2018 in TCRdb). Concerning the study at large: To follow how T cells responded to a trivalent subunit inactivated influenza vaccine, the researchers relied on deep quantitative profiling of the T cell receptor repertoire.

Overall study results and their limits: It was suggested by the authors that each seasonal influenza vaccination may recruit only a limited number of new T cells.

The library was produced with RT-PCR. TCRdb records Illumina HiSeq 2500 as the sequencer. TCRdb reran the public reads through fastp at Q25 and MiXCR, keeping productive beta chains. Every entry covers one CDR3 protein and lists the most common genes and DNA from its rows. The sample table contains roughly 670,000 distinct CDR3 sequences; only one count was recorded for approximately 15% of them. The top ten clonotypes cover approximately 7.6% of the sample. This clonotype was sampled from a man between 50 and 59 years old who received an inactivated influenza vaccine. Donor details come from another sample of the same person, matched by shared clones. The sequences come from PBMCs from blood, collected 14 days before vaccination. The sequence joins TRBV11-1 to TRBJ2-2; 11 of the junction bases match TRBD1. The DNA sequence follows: TGTGCCAGCAGCTTTACCGGGACAGGGGGTTTTATCGCCGGGGAGCTGTTTTTT. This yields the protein CASSFTGTGGFIAGELFF.